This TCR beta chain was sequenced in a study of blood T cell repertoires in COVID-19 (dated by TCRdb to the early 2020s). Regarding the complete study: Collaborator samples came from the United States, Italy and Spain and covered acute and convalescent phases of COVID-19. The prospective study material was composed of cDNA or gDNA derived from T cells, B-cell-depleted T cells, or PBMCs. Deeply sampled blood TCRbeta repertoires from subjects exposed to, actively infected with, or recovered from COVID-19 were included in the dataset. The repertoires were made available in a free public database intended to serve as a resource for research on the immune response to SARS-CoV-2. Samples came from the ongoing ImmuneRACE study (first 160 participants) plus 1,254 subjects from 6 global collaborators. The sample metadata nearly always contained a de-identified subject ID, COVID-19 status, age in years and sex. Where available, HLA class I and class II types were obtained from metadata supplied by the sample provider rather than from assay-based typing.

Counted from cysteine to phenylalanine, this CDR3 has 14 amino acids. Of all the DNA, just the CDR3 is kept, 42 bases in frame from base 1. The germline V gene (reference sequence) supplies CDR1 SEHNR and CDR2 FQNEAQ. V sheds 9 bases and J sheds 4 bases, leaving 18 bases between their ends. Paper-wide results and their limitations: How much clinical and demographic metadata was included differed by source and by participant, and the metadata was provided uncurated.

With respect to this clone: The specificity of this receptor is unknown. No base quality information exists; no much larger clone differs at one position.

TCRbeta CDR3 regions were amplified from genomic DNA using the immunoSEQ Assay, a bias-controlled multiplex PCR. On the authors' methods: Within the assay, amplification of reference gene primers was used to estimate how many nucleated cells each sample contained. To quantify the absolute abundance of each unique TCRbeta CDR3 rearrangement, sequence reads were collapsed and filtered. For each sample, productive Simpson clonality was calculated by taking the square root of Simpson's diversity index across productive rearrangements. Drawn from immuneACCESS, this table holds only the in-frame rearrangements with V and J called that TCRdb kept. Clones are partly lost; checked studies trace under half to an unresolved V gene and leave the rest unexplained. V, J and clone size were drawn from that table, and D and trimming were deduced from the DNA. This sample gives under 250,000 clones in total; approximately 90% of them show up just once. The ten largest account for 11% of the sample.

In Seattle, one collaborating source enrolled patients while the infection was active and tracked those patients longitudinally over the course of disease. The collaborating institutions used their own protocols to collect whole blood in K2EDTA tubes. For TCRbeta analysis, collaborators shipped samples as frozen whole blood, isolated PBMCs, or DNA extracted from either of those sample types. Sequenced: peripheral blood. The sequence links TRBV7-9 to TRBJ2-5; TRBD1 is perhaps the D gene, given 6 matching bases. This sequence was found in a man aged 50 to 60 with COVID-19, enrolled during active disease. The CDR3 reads CASNHGTNAETQYF. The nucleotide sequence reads TGTGCCAGTAACCACGGGACAAACGCAGAGACCCAGTACTTC.